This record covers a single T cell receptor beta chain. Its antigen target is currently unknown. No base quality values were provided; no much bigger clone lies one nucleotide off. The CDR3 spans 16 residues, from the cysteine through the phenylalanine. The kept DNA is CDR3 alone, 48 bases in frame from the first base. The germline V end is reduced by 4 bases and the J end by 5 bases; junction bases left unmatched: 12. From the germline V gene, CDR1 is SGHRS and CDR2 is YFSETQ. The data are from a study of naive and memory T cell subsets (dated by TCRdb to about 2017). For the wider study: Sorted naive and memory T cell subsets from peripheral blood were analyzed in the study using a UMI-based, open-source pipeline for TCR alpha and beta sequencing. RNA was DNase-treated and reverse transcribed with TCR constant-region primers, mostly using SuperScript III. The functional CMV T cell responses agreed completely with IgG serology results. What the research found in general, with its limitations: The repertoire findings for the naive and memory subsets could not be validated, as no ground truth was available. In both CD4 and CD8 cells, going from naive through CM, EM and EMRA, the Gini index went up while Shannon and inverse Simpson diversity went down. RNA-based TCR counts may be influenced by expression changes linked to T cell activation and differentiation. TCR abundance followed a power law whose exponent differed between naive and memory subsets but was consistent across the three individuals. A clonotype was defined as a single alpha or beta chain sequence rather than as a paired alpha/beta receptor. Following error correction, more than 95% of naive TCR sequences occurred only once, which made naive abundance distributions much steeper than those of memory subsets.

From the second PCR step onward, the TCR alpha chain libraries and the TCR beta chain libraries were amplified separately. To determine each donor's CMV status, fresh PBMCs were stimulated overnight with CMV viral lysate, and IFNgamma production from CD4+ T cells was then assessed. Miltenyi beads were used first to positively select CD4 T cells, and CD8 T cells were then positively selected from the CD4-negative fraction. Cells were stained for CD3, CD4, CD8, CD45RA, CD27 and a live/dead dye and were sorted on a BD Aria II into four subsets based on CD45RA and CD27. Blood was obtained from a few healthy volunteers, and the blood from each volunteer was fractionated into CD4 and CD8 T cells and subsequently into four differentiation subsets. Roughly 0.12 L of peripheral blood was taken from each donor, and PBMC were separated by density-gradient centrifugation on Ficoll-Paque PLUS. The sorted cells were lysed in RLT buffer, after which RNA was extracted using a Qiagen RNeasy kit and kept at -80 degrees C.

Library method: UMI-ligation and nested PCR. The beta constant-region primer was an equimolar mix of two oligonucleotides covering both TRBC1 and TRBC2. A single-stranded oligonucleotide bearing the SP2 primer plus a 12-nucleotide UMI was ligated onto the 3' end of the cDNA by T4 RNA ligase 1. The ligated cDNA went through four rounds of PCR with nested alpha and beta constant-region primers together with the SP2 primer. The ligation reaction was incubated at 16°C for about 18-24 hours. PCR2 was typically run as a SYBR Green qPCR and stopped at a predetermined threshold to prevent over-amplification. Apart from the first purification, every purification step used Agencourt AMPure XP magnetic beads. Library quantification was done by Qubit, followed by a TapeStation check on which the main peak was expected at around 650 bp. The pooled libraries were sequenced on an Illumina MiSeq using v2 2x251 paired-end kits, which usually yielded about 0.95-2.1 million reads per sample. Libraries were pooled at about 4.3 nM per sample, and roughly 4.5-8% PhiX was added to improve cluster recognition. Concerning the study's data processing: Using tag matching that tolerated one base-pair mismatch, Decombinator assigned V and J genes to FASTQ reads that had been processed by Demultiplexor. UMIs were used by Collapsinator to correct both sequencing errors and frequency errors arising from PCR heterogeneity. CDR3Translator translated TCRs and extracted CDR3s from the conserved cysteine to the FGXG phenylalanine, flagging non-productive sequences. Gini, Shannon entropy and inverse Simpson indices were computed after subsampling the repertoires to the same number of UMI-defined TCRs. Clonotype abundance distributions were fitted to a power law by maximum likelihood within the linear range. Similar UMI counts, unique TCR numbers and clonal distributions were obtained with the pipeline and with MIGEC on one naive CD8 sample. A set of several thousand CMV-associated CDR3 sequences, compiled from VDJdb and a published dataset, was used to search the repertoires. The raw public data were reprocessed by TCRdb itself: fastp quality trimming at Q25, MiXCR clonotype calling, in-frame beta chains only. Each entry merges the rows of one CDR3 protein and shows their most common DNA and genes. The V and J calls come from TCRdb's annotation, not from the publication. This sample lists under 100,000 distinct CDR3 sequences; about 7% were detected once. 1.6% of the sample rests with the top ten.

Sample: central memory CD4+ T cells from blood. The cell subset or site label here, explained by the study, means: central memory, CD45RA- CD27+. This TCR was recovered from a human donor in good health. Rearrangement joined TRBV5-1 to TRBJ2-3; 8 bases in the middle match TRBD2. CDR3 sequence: CASSPGHGRAKDTQYF. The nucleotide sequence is TGCGCCAGCAGCCCAGGACACGGGAGGGCCAAAGATACGCAGTATTTT.